The 16 T cell receptor beta chains presented below share a single source sample, sequenced in a study of shared T cell receptors in the human thymus. Produced via immunoSEQ multiplex PCR; TCRdb's table is partial and in-frame only. The table records hundreds of thousands of clones, roughly 90% of them present only once. This same sample was also taken into another study, of human thymus T cells.

Specimen: thymocytes. These receptors originate from a boy under three years old with a congenital heart defect.

This sequence joins TRBV11-3 and TRBJ2-1, with D possibly TRBD1 on 7 matching bases. Trimming removed 2 bases from V and 4 bases from J, with 18 bases in between. The CDR3 totals 17 residues. Germline values: CDR1 SGHNT, CDR2 YENEEA. DNA for the CDR3: TGTGCCAGCAGCTTATACGCGGGACAGAAGGCTTACAATGAGCAGTTCTTC. Amino acid sequence: CASSLYAGQKAYNEQFF.

This clone was picked up one time. The chain combines TRBV11-2 with TRBJ2-3; 9 bases are a match to TRBD2. The CDR3 totals 15 residues. Germline V gene sequence: CDR1 SGHAT, CDR2 FQNNGV. V trimming: 6 bases; J trimming: 1 base; junction bases outside the gene matches: 5. CDR3 sequence (DNA): TGTGCCAGCAGGACAGCGGGAGGACGCACAGATACGCAGTATTTT. Amino acids: CASRTAGGRTDTQYF.

The rearrangement links TRBV27 to TRBJ2-5, with 12 bases that match TRBD2. With the DNA end fitting TRBJ2-7 better, the J assignment may be wrong. Germline CDR1 MNHEY, CDR2 SMNVEV (reference sequence). CDR3 length: 15 amino acids. CDR3 protein: CASSLGLAGTPEQYF. CDR3 DNA: TGTGCCAGCAGTCTCGGACTAGCGGGAACGCCCGAGCAGTACTTC.

This clone is a singleton in its sample. The CDR3 bases are TGCGCCAGCAGCCAAGGCCGGGACAGGGAAGTAGACGGCTACACCTTC. Translation: CASSQGRDREVDGYTF. The rearrangement joins TRBV4-3 to TRBJ1-2; TRBD1 matches 9 bases. The CDR3 runs to 16 residues. CDR1 is LGHNA and CDR2 is YSLEER in the germline V gene. Trimming at V came to 1 base and at J to 8 bases, leaving 11 bases not matched to a gene.

J is TRBJ2-7 and V is TRBV29-1, with 7 bases that match TRBD1. CDR1 is SQVTM, CDR2 ANQGSEA, per germline. V shed 2 bases and J 0 bases; nucleotides not matched to a gene: 4. The CDR3 runs to 14 residues. The CDR3 sequence: CSVEIQGSSYEQYF. The CDR3 bases are TGCAGCGTTGAAATACAGGGGTCCTCCTACGAGCAGTACTTC.

The rearrangement joins TRBV6-6 to TRBJ2-5; TRBD2 matches 7 bases. Germline V lookup: CDR1 MNHNY, CDR2 SVGAGI (reference sequence). Trimming took 2 bases from V and 4 from J; bases not matched to a gene: 7. The CDR3 has 15 residues. CDR3 DNA sequence: TGTGCCAGCAGTTACGATCCGCCGGGGGGAGAGACCCAGTACTTC. It specifies CASSYDPPGGETQYF.

This chain uses TRBV15 with TRBJ2-2, with TRBD1 identical over 10 bases. With 2 bases clipped from V and 3 bases from J, the junction kept 6 bases outside the gene matches. Germline values: CDR1 LNHNV, CDR2 YYDKDF (reference sequence). This CDR3 contains 17 residues. The CDR3 region is CATSRSRGTGDTGELFF. CDR3 sequence (DNA): TGTGCCACCAGCAGATCTAGGGGGACAGGGGACACCGGGGAGCTGTTTTTT.

The chain couples TRBV4-3 to TRBJ1-1, with D possibly being TRBD1 (6 bases). The CDR3 extends over 15 amino acids. V lost 1 base, J lost 1 base, and 10 bases lay in between. CDR1 is LGHNA and CDR2 is YSLEER in the germline V gene. CDR3 DNA: TGCGCCAGCAGCCAAGGGGGGCCTCAGAACACTGAAGCTTTCTTT. It specifies CASSQGGPQNTEAFF.

The chain has TRBV28 and TRBJ1-1, with TRBD1 identical over 8 bases. The CDR3 consists of 14 residues. With V trimmed by 7 bases and J by 4 bases, 8 bases remained unmatched. Germline CDR1 reads MDHEN; CDR2 reads SYDVKM. The CDR3 DNA is TGTGCCAGCACCCCGGACAGGGAACGCACTGAAGCTTTCTTT. It codes for CASTPDRERTEAFF.

This sequence joins TRBV4-3 and TRBJ2-6; D not certain. Germline CDR1 LGHNA, CDR2 YSLEER. Trimming removed 0 bases from V and 0 bases from J, with 9 bases in between. The CDR3 sequence is 17 residues long. CDR3 residues: CASSQDRLSSGANVLTF. The CDR3 nucleotides read TGCGCCAGCAGCCAAGATCGACTGAGCTCTGGGGCCAACGTCCTGACTTTC.

This chain links TRBV7-2 with TRBJ2-7; the match to TRBD2 covers 7 bases. Trimming at V came to 1 base and at J to 1 base, leaving 4 bases not matched to a gene. CDR3 length: 15 amino acids. Germline V CDR1 and CDR2: SGHTA, FQGNSA. For the CDR3, the DNA is TGTGCCAGCAGCTTAGGGGGGAGGGAATCCTACGAGCAGTACTTC. Translating it yields CASSLGGRESYEQYF.

The CDR3 DNA follows: TGTGCCAGCAGCCGTAGACTAGTTAGCCGCTCCTACAATGAGCAGTTCTTC. Residues: CASSRRLVSRSYNEQFF. The rearrangement joins TRBV5-4 to TRBJ2-1, with a tentative D call TRBD2 (6 bases). The CDR3 covers 17 residues. Germline V gives CDR1 SGHNT, CDR2 YYREEE (reference sequence). With 4 bases removed from V and 0 bases from J, the gap between germline ends came to 17 bases.

The V gene is TRBV6-5, the J gene TRBJ2-5, with 10 bases that match TRBD2. J lost 5 bases, V lost 4 bases, and 7 bases had no gene match. The CDR3 is 15 amino acids. Per germline, CDR1 MNHEY and CDR2 SVGAGI. The CDR3 protein is CASSSRTSGNETQYF. The CDR3 nucleotides are TGTGCCAGCAGTTCCCGGACTAGCGGTAATGAGACCCAGTACTTC.

J is TRBJ2-5 and V is TRBV7-2, with 7 bases that match TRBD2. The CDR3 consists of 15 residues. After removal of 4 bases from V and 5 bases from J, the junction contained 10 bases not matched to a gene. Germline assignment: CDR1 SGHTA and CDR2 FQGNSA. The CDR3 coding sequence is TGTGCCAGCAGCTCCTATTGGGAGGGCCAGGAGACCCAGTACTTC. Translating it yields CASSSYWEGQETQYF. Variable domain in full (rest from reference TRBV7-2 and TRBJ2-5): GAGVSQSPSNKVTEKGKDVELRCDPISGHTALYWYRQSLGQGLEFLIYFQGNSAPDKSGLPSDRFSAERTGGSVSTLTIQRTQQEDSAVYLCASSSYWEGQETQYFGPGTRLLVL.

The rearrangement joins TRBV5-1 to TRBJ2-1, with 8 bases lining up with TRBD1. With 0 bases clipped from V and 0 bases from J, the junction kept 2 bases outside the gene matches. CDR1 and CDR2 (germline): SGHRS, YFSETQ. This CDR3 is built from 16 residues. The CDR3 sequence is CASSLDRGSSYNEQFF. CDR3 nucleotides: TGCGCCAGCAGCTTGGACAGGGGGAGCTCCTACAATGAGCAGTTCTTC.

The chain recombines TRBV28 with TRBJ2-7; 8 positions match TRBD2. The CDR3 extends over 15 amino acids. Germline lookup yields CDR1 MDHEN and CDR2 SYDVKM. Losses at the gene ends were 6 bases for V and 7 bases for J; bases not matched to a gene: 14. The CDR3 reads CASRHELAALGEQYF. The CDR3 DNA reads TGTGCCAGCAGGCATGAACTAGCGGCATTAGGAGAGCAGTACTTC.